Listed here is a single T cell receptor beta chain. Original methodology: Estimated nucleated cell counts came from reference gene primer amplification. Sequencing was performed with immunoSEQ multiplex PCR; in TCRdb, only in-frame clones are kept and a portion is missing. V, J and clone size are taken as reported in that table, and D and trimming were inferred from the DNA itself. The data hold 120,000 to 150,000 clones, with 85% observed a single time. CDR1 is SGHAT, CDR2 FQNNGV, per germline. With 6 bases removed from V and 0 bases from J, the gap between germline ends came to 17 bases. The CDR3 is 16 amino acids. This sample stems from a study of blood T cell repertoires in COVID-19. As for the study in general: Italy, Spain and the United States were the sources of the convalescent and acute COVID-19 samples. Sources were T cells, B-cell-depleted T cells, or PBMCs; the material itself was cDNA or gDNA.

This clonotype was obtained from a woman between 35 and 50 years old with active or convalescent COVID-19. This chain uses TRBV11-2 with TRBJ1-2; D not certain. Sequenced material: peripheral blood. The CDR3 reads CASRKLGRETNYGYTF. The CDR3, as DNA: TGTGCCAGCAGGAAACTCGGAAGGGAGACTAACTATGGCTACACCTTC.